The sequence of this TCR beta chain was determined in a study of beta chain features in type 1 diabetes. The sequenced template was cDNA made from the entire isolated RNA. Measured with immunoSEQ multiplex PCR; TCRdb has only the in-frame clones, and not every one. The sample lists a few hundred thousand clones, about 15% occurring once. As to this clone: Its antigen is not identified.

CDR1 is SGHRS and CDR2 is YFSETQ in the germline V gene. The CDR3 is 16 amino acids. Trimming cost V 3 bases and J 4 bases; bases outside gene matches: 8. Findings of the study overall: Using cDNA template may skew counts toward highly expressing activated cells. Among all four CD4+ subsets, Type 1 diabetes patients had TCRB CDR3s that were moderately but significantly shorter.

The chain has TRBV5-1 and TRBJ2-5, with 11 positions matching TRBD1. This clonotype was sampled from a man aged 30-40 years with type 1 diabetes. Sequencing was performed on naive CD4+ T cells from blood. The CDR3 DNA reads as TGCGCCAGCAGCTCCACCGGGACAGGGGGAACAGAGACCCAGTACTTC. Its translation is CASSSTGTGGTETQYF.